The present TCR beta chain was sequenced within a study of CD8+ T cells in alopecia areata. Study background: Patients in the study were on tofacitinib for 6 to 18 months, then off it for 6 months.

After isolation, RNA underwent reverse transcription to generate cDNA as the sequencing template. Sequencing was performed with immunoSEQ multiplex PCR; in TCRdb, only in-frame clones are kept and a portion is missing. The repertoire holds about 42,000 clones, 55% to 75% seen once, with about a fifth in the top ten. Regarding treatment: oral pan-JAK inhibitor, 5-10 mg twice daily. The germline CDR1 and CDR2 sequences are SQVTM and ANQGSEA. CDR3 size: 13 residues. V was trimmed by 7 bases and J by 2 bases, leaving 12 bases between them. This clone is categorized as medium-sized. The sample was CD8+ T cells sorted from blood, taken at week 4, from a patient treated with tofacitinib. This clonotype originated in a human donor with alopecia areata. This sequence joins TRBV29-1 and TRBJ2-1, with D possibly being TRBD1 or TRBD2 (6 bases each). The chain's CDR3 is CSAKGGPYNEQFF. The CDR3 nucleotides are TGCAGCGCAAAGGGGGGACCCTACAATGAGCAGTTCTTC.